This T cell receptor beta chain was retrieved from a study of CD8+ T cells in alopecia areata. Study in general: Treatment ran 6 to 18 months, with 6 months of follow-up afterward.

From germline, CDR1 is MNHEY and CDR2 SMNVEV (reference sequence). Trimming shortened V by 3 bases and J by 5 bases, and 10 bases separated the two germline ends. There are 13 residues in the CDR3. RNA extraction and reverse transcription yielded cDNA as sequencing template. TCRdb's table, derived via immunoSEQ multiplex PCR, lists solely in-frame clones and lacks some. This table has 150,000 to 200,000 clones, just under 60% appearing once. The TCR was taken from a human donor with alopecia areata. The V gene is TRBV27, the J gene TRBJ1-2, with D tentatively TRBD1 (5 bases). The material was CD4+ T cells sorted from blood, obtained at week 0. CDR3 region: CASSFRGVYGYTF. In nucleotides, the CDR3 is TGTGCCAGCAGTTTTCGGGGGGTTTATGGCTACACCTTC.